The entry below describes one TCR beta chain. Its specificity is unknown. The CDR3 runs 14 residues. Germline V gives CDR1 SGHTA, CDR2 FQGTGA. V lost 5 bases to trimming and J lost 3 bases, with 12 bases between them. This record comes from a study of cytomegalovirus exposure and HLA in healthy donors. Study information: The roughly 120 million unique TCR beta sequences, from roughly 180 million T cells, were found by an earlier analysis.

Points from the study as a whole: Analysis performed later found around 15,000 TCR beta sequences associated with HLA alleles at 0.05 false discovery rate. Reported findings show TCR beta sequences accurately forecast HLA-A and HLA-B alleles in most subjects.

At sampling all donors were nominally healthy, likely with unrecorded immune exposures. Primers included in the PCR were 60 Vbeta and 13 Jbeta primers. The data were produced by immunoSEQ multiplex PCR, yet TCRdb's version contains in-frame clones alone and is incomplete. Its table records about 160,000 clones. The clonotype comes from a woman in her fifties or sixties in good health and CMV-seronegative. This chain uses TRBV7-3 with TRBJ2-3; weak D call: TRBD1 (5 bases). Sequencing was carried out using PBMCs. CDR3: CASSPGSGTDTQYF. The CDR3 nucleotides are TGTGCCAGCAGCCCAGGGTCTGGTACAGATACGCAGTATTTT.